This T cell receptor (beta chain) originates from a study of T cells expressing NK-cell markers (TCRdb year 2020). Context from the whole study: Eight or nine donors provided sorted CD3+CD56+NKG2C+, CD3+CD56+NKG2C- and CD3+CD56-NKG2C+ T-cell subsets, whose TCR beta-chain repertoires were profiled. Seven of the eight sequenced donors were HCMV-seropositive and one was HCMV-seronegative. The study sequenced eight donors, all healthy volunteers chosen at random: three men and five women. Sequencing of the libraries produced 2 x 150 bp reads on Illumina HiSeq 2000/2500, MiSeq or NextSeq.

Sequenced on an Illumina HiSeq 2000. 5'RACE template switching, by which a universal primer site and unique molecular identifiers were added, was used to make TCR beta cDNA libraries. Priming for cDNA synthesis came from the TCR beta constant segment, and two successive PCR amplification steps followed. The published analysis was carried out like this. MIGEC was used to demultiplex reads and group reads by UMI, and MiTCR was used to assemble and quantify clonotypes. To exclude erroneous sequences, only TCR cDNA sequences supported by at least two reads were retained. Downstream repertoire analysis used the tcR package, and clonotypes were matched across fractions by CDR3 nucleotide sequence plus V segment. VDJmatch was used to annotate antigen specificity against VDJdb, with one amino acid substitution in CDR3 allowed. TCRdb reprocessed the reads, so every CDR3 protein sequence counts as one entry and DNA is not shown. TCRdb's processing, not the authors' own work, is the source of the V and J calls. The table for this sample lists 350,000 to 400,000 distinct CDR3 sequences. The ten most abundant clones make up around a tenth of the sample.

Measured from the cysteine to the phenylalanine, the CDR3 is 12 residues long. The nucleotide record is missing. CDR1 and CDR2 were assigned from the germline V gene (reference sequence) as WNHNN and SYGVQD. Beyond this particular receptor, the publication reports: Those dominant clonotypes were again the most abundant among CD3+CD56-NKG2C+ cells in a handful of donors, at about 28.3-65%. It remained unclear whether the expanded NKG2C-expressing T cell clones were specific for HCMV antigens. In roughly 6 donors, the dominant CD3+CD56+NKG2C+ clonotypes were among the top 10 CD8+ clonotypes and accounted for roughly 1.0-8% of CD8+ T cells.

With respect to this clonotype: Its antigen is not yet known.

A commercial ELISA kit detecting HCMV-specific IgG in serum was used to determine HCMV serostatus. Ficoll density gradient centrifugation was used to isolate peripheral blood mononuclear cells from blood. The chain joins TRBV10-1 to TRBJ1-6. Sequencing used blood T cells: a sorted CD56 or NKG2C T cell subset, CD4+ or CD8+ T cells, or bulk PBMC T cells (not recorded which). The receptor comes from a woman aged 50 to 60 in good health. Donor details come from another sample of the same person, matched by shared clones. CDR3 region: CASSDGDSPLHF.